The sequence of this T cell receptor (beta chain) was determined in a study of cytomegalovirus exposure and HLA in healthy donors. Study-level results: Productive status was seen about 90% or about 30% of the time for most TCR beta V segments in an earlier analysis. Cytomegalovirus association was listed for 150 to 200 TCR beta chains. TCR beta V- and J-gene trimming was later associated with a missense DCLRE1C variant.

Donors in the study were healthy people who gave bone marrow. This clone came up a few times. Its target is unknown. The CDR3 has 14 amino acids. V dropped 1 base and J dropped 3 bases, with 10 bases sitting between them. CDR1 SGDLS and CDR2 YYNGEE come from the germline V gene. PCR primers comprised 60 Vbeta and 13 Jbeta primers. Measured with immunoSEQ multiplex PCR; TCRdb has only the in-frame clones, and not every one. The top ten clones hold about 6.4% of a sample with 160,000 or so clones, 70% to 85% of them seen once. This clonotype was sampled from a woman in her 50s in good health and CMV-seropositive. The genes are TRBV9 and TRBJ1-2, with D possibly matching TRBD1 (6 bases). What was sequenced was PBMCs. The DNA of the CDR3 is TGTGCCAGCAGCGTACATCCAGGGGACTATGGCTACACCTTC. Its protein product is CASSVHPGDYGYTF. Combining the CDR3 with reference TRBV9 and TRBJ1-2 gives the whole variable domain DSGVTQTPKHLITATGQRVTLRCSPRSGDLSVYWYQQSLDQGLQFLIQYYNGEERAKGNILERFSAQQFPDLHSELNLSSLELGDSALYFCASSVHPGDYGYTFGSGTRLTVV.